These T cell receptor beta chains were read from a single sample in a study of response to subunit inactivated influenza vaccine. TCRdb itself ran the RT-PCR reads through MiXCR, one entry per CDR3 protein. This sample has roughly 550,000 distinct CDR3 sequences, with under 25% found just once. These data were also reused for a study on T cells expressing NK-cell markers.

The starting material was CD4+ T cells sorted from PBMCs, obtained 12 days after vaccination. Receptors originate from a man aged 50 to 60 who received an inactivated influenza vaccine. The CDR3 runs from the conserved cysteine through the conserved F or W. The D gene is left open where the match is weak. Clone size is stated in some rows and not others, as once, few, many or a class when expanded.

j_gene: TRBJ2-1; abundance: few; v_gene: TRBV7-9; d_gene: TRBD2; CDR3nt: TGTGCCAGCAGCGCCATAGCGGGTCGCTACAATGAGCAGTTCTTC; CDR3aa: CASSAIAGRYNEQFF
j_gene: TRBJ1-3; abundance: -; v_gene: TRBV29-1; d_gene: -; CDR3nt: TGCAGCGTTGAAGATCCGGACGCCATATATTTT; CDR3aa: CSVEDPDAIYF
j_gene: TRBJ2-3; abundance: -; v_gene: TRBV7-9; d_gene: -; CDR3nt: TGTGCCAGCAGCGGGGGATCTAGCACAGATACGCAGTATTTT; CDR3aa: CASSGGSSTDTQYF
j_gene: TRBJ1-2; abundance: -; v_gene: TRBV2; d_gene: TRBD1; CDR3nt: TGTGCCATATTGGACAGGGGTTATGGCTACACCTTC; CDR3aa: CAILDRGYGYTF
j_gene: TRBJ2-1; abundance: many; v_gene: TRBV6-2/TRBV6-3; d_gene: TRBD1; CDR3nt: TGTGCCAGCAGCAGACAGGGGGCTGGTCTCTACAATGAGCAGTTCTTC; CDR3aa: CASSRQGAGLYNEQFF
j_gene: TRBJ2-7; abundance: -; v_gene: TRBV6-5; d_gene: TRBD2; CDR3nt: TGTGCCAGCAGTTACTCGAACCGAGCGGGAGGCACCTACGAGCAGTACTTC; CDR3aa: CASSYSNRAGGTYEQYF
j_gene: TRBJ2-7; abundance: -; v_gene: TRBV29-1; d_gene: -; CDR3nt: TGCAGCGTTGAACAGGGGGGAAAAGAGCAGTACTTC; CDR3aa: CSVEQGGKEQYF
j_gene: TRBJ2-7; abundance: -; v_gene: TRBV10-3; d_gene: TRBD2; CDR3nt: TGTGCCATCAGTGGTAGAGCGGGGGAAGTCAACTACGAGCAGTACTTC; CDR3aa: CAISGRAGEVNYEQYF
j_gene: TRBJ1-5; abundance: few; v_gene: TRBV28; d_gene: -; CDR3nt: TGTGCCAGCAGCTCGGTCCTTCGGACAGCTCAACAGCCCCAGCATTTT; CDR3aa: CASSSVLRTAQQPQHF
j_gene: TRBJ1-2; abundance: many; v_gene: TRBV20-1; d_gene: -; CDR3nt: TGCAGTGCTGCGACACAGGTGGGGGGTGGCTACACCTTC; CDR3aa: CSAATQVGGGYTF
j_gene: TRBJ2-2; abundance: -; v_gene: TRBV14; d_gene: -; CDR3nt: TGTGCCAGCAGCGTCGACCCACACACCGGGGAGCTGTTTTTT; CDR3aa: CASSVDPHTGELFF
j_gene: TRBJ2-4; abundance: -; v_gene: TRBV5-6; d_gene: -; CDR3nt: TGTGCCAGCAGCTTGGCCTCTTCCAGAAACATTCAGTACTTC; CDR3aa: CASSLASSRNIQYF
j_gene: TRBJ2-5; abundance: -; v_gene: TRBV20-1; d_gene: -; CDR3nt: TGCAGTGCTAGACACGGCCAAGAGACCCAGTACTTC; CDR3aa: CSARHGQETQYF
j_gene: TRBJ1-5; abundance: -; v_gene: TRBV5-1; d_gene: -; CDR3nt: TGCGCCAGCAGCTTGGGGGGGGGCGATCAGCCCCAGCATTTT; CDR3aa: CASSLGGGDQPQHF
j_gene: TRBJ1-1; abundance: few; v_gene: TRBV4-3; d_gene: TRBD1; CDR3nt: TGCGCCAGCAGCCAAAACGACAGGGTGAACACTGAAGCTTTCTTT; CDR3aa: CASSQNDRVNTEAFF
j_gene: TRBJ2-5; abundance: few; v_gene: TRBV20-1; d_gene: TRBD2; CDR3nt: TGCAGTGCTTTGGGACTAGCGGCTCAAGAGACCCAGTACTTC; CDR3aa: CSALGLAAQETQYF
j_gene: TRBJ2-1; abundance: -; v_gene: TRBV24-1; d_gene: -; CDR3nt: TGTGCCACCCAGGGGACGGTAGCCTACAATGAGCAGTTCTTC; CDR3aa: CATQGTVAYNEQFF
j_gene: TRBJ1-2; abundance: many; v_gene: TRBV21-1; d_gene: -; CDR3nt: TGTGCCAGCAGCGCCTCGAGTCCGGGACAGGGGATCTGGGGTGGCTACACCTTC; CDR3aa: CASSASSPGQGIWGGYTF
j_gene: TRBJ2-7; abundance: many; v_gene: TRBV19; d_gene: -; CDR3nt: TGTGCCAGTAGTAAAGGACAAGGCAGGTCCTACGAGCAGTACTTC; CDR3aa: CASSKGQGRSYEQYF
j_gene: TRBJ2-2; abundance: -; v_gene: TRBV2; d_gene: TRBD1; CDR3nt: TGTGCCAGCAGTGATCGAGGGGGCAATTTCGGGGAGCTGTTTTTT; CDR3aa: CASSDRGGNFGELFF
j_gene: TRBJ2-3; abundance: -; v_gene: TRBV20-1; d_gene: -; CDR3nt: TGCAGTGCCGGGGGCAGCAGCTACACAGATACGCAGTATTTT; CDR3aa: CSAGGSSYTDTQYF
j_gene: TRBJ2-1; abundance: few; v_gene: TRBV2; d_gene: TRBD2; CDR3nt: TGTGCCAGCAGTGAATGGGCGGGAGGAGGGAATGAGCAGTTCTTC; CDR3aa: CASSEWAGGGNEQFF
j_gene: TRBJ2-5; abundance: -; v_gene: TRBV20-1; d_gene: TRBD2; CDR3nt: TGCAGTGCAAGACTAGCGGTTGAGGCCCAGTACTTC; CDR3aa: CSARLAVEAQYF
j_gene: TRBJ1-5; abundance: -; v_gene: TRBV20-1; d_gene: -; CDR3nt: TGCAGTGCTAGACGGGCCAGGCTGGGGCAGCCCCAGCATTTT; CDR3aa: CSARRARLGQPQHF
j_gene: TRBJ2-7; abundance: -; v_gene: TRBV10-3; d_gene: -; CDR3nt: TGTGCCATCAGTGAGAATCTCTCACGCGGGGCCTACGAGCAGTACTTC; CDR3aa: CAISENLSRGAYEQYF
j_gene: TRBJ2-5; abundance: -; v_gene: TRBV10-3; d_gene: TRBD2; CDR3nt: TGTGCCAGCCGACGGGGGGGCGCGGAGACCCAGTACTTC; CDR3aa: CASRRGGAETQYF
j_gene: TRBJ2-3; abundance: -; v_gene: TRBV5-1; d_gene: TRBD1; CDR3nt: TGCGCCAGCAGCTCCTGGACAGGGAGCACAGATACGCAGTATTTT; CDR3aa: CASSSWTGSTDTQYF
j_gene: TRBJ1-1; abundance: -; v_gene: TRBV5-1; d_gene: -; CDR3nt: TGCGCCAGCAGCCCGATGGGGACGGGGAACACTGAAGCTTTCTTT; CDR3aa: CASSPMGTGNTEAFF
j_gene: TRBJ1-1; abundance: -; v_gene: TRBV20-1; d_gene: TRBD1; CDR3nt: TGCAGTGCTAGAGTGGTCAGGGGGCGCACGAACACTGAAGCTTTCTTT; CDR3aa: CSARVVRGRTNTEAFF
j_gene: TRBJ1-2; abundance: few; v_gene: TRBV20-1; d_gene: -; CDR3nt: TGCAGTGCCAAAGTCCCAGACTCCTATGGCTACACCTTC; CDR3aa: CSAKVPDSYGYTF
j_gene: TRBJ1-5; abundance: -; v_gene: TRBV12-3/TRBV12-4; d_gene: TRBD1; CDR3nt: TGTGCCAGCAGTTCGTTAAGTGGGACAGGGAGCAATCAGCCCCAGCATTTT; CDR3aa: CASSSLSGTGSNQPQHF
j_gene: TRBJ2-5; abundance: -; v_gene: TRBV6-5; d_gene: TRBD1; CDR3nt: TGTGCCAGCAGTTCTCCGGGACAGGGGATTGGGGAGACCCAGTACTTC; CDR3aa: CASSSPGQGIGETQYF
j_gene: TRBJ2-2; abundance: few; v_gene: TRBV5-1; d_gene: TRBD1; CDR3nt: TGCGCCAGCGCCGGGACAGGGCCCACCGGGGAGCTGTTTTTT; CDR3aa: CASAGTGPTGELFF
j_gene: TRBJ2-5; abundance: few; v_gene: TRBV20-1; d_gene: -; CDR3nt: TGCAGTGCTAGAGGGACAGCAGAAGAGACCCAGTACTTC; CDR3aa: CSARGTAEETQYF
j_gene: TRBJ2-5; abundance: -; v_gene: TRBV7-2; d_gene: -; CDR3nt: TGTGCCAGCAGCTTAGCTCTGAGCAGCCCCCAAGAGACCCATTACTTC; CDR3aa: CASSLALSSPQETHYF
j_gene: TRBJ2-5; abundance: -; v_gene: TRBV10-3; d_gene: -; CDR3nt: TGTGCCATCAGTGACAGACAAGAGACCCAGTACTTC; CDR3aa: CAISDRQETQYF
j_gene: TRBJ2-5; abundance: few; v_gene: TRBV10-3; d_gene: -; CDR3nt: TGTGCCATCAGTGAGGGGGACTCTTATAGGGGGGAGACCCAGTACTTC; CDR3aa: CAISEGDSYRGETQYF
j_gene: TRBJ2-3; abundance: few; v_gene: TRBV5-1; d_gene: -; CDR3nt: TGCGCCAGCAGCTTGGATGGCGTCAACACAGATACGCAGTATTTT; CDR3aa: CASSLDGVNTDTQYF
j_gene: TRBJ2-3; abundance: few; v_gene: TRBV4-3; d_gene: -; CDR3nt: TGCGCCAGCAGCCAGTTGGCCGGAGATACGCAGTATTTT; CDR3aa: CASSQLAGDTQYF
j_gene: TRBJ2-2; abundance: -; v_gene: TRBV4-1; d_gene: -; CDR3nt: TGCGCCAGCAGCCAAGATCAGGGAGGGGGTCCGGCCGGGGAGCTGTTTTTT; CDR3aa: CASSQDQGGGPAGELFF
j_gene: TRBJ2-3; abundance: -; v_gene: TRBV20-1; d_gene: -; CDR3nt: TGCAGTGCTAGAGATATACGAGGCACAGATACGCAGTATTTT; CDR3aa: CSARDIRGTDTQYF
j_gene: TRBJ2-2; abundance: few; v_gene: TRBV12-3/TRBV12-4; d_gene: -; CDR3nt: TGTGCCAGCAGCCCGGGACTCTTCACCGGGGAGCTGTTTTTT; CDR3aa: CASSPGLFTGELFF
j_gene: TRBJ2-3; abundance: many; v_gene: TRBV7-9; d_gene: -; CDR3nt: TGTGCCAGCAGCCACACAGATACGCAGTATTTT; CDR3aa: CASSHTDTQYF
j_gene: TRBJ2-1; abundance: few; v_gene: TRBV20-1; d_gene: -; CDR3nt: TGCAGTGCTAGCCTCCGGCGCTCCTACAATGAGCAGTTCTTC; CDR3aa: CSASLRRSYNEQFF
j_gene: TRBJ2-2; abundance: few; v_gene: TRBV11-2; d_gene: -; CDR3nt: TGTGCCAGCAGCTTAGAGAGTATCCGGCGGGACACCGGGGAGCTGTTTTTT; CDR3aa: CASSLESIRRDTGELFF
j_gene: TRBJ2-2; abundance: few; v_gene: TRBV6-2/TRBV6-3; d_gene: -; CDR3nt: TGTGCCAGCAGCCCAAACAGGCCTCAGTACACCGGGGAGCTGTTTTTT; CDR3aa: CASSPNRPQYTGELFF
j_gene: TRBJ1-2; abundance: few; v_gene: TRBV4-1; d_gene: -; CDR3nt: TGCGCCAGCAGCCAAGTGTCCGAGTATGGCTACACCTTC; CDR3aa: CASSQVSEYGYTF
j_gene: TRBJ2-3; abundance: -; v_gene: TRBV20-1; d_gene: -; CDR3nt: TGCAGTGCTAGAGATCGGGACTCCCCGGGGTCGCATACGCAGTATTTT; CDR3aa: CSARDRDSPGSHTQYF
j_gene: TRBJ1-4; abundance: -; v_gene: TRBV5-1; d_gene: -; CDR3nt: TGCCCTGGGTCAGCCGCAACTAATGAAAAACTGTTTTTT; CDR3aa: CPGSAATNEKLFF
j_gene: TRBJ2-4; abundance: few; v_gene: TRBV12-3/TRBV12-4; d_gene: -; CDR3nt: TGTGCCAGCAGTTTATCCGGGAACATTCAGTACTTC; CDR3aa: CASSLSGNIQYF
j_gene: TRBJ2-5; abundance: once; v_gene: TRBV5-1; d_gene: -; CDR3nt: TGCGCCAGCAGCACCGGGACGGATGTTATGGAGACCCAGTACTTC; CDR3aa: CASSTGTDVMETQYF
j_gene: TRBJ2-1; abundance: -; v_gene: TRBV11-2; d_gene: -; CDR3nt: TGTGCCAGCAGCTTAGTACCAGCTTTGAATGAGCAGTTCTTC; CDR3aa: CASSLVPALNEQFF
j_gene: TRBJ1-2; abundance: -; v_gene: TRBV12-3/TRBV12-4; d_gene: -; CDR3nt: TGTGCCAGCAGTAAATTTAACTATGGCTACACCTTC; CDR3aa: CASSKFNYGYTF
j_gene: TRBJ2-7; abundance: -; v_gene: TRBV4-3; d_gene: -; CDR3nt: TGCGCCAGCAGCCTAAGTGGGGGGCTATACGAGCAGTACTTC; CDR3aa: CASSLSGGLYEQYF
j_gene: TRBJ2-7; abundance: few; v_gene: TRBV29-1; d_gene: -; CDR3nt: TGCAGCGTCGTTGGGAACTCCTACGAGCAGTACTTC; CDR3aa: CSVVGNSYEQYF
j_gene: TRBJ2-3; abundance: few; v_gene: TRBV20-1; d_gene: TRBD1; CDR3nt: TGCAGTGCTAGAACGGCGACAGGGTCGACAGATACGCAGTATTTT; CDR3aa: CSARTATGSTDTQYF
j_gene: TRBJ2-2; abundance: -; v_gene: TRBV12-3/TRBV12-4; d_gene: TRBD2; CDR3nt: TGTGCCAGCAGTACCCGGGAGGGGACCGGGGAGCTGTTTTTT; CDR3aa: CASSTREGTGELFF
j_gene: TRBJ1-1; abundance: few; v_gene: TRBV2; d_gene: -; CDR3nt: TGTGCCAGCAGTGGGGGACGTCATGGTGGAGCTTTCTTT; CDR3aa: CASSGGRHGGAFF
j_gene: TRBJ1-6; abundance: -; v_gene: TRBV5-5; d_gene: TRBD1; CDR3nt: TGTGCCAGCAGCTCGAAACCGGGACAGGGACATTCACCCCTCCACTTT; CDR3aa: CASSSKPGQGHSPLHF